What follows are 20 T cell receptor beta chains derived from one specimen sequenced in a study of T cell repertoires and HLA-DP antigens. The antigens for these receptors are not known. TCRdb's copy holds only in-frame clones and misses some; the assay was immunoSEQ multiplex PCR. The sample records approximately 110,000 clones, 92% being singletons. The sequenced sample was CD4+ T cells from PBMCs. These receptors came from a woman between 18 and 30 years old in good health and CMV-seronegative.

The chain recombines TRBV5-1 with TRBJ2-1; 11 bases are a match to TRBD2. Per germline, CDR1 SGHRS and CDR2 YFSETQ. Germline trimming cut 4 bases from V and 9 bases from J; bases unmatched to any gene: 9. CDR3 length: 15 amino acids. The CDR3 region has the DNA TGCGCCAGCAGCCTCGGGGTAGCGGGAGGGGTTGAGCAGTTCTTC. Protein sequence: CASSLGVAGGVEQFF.

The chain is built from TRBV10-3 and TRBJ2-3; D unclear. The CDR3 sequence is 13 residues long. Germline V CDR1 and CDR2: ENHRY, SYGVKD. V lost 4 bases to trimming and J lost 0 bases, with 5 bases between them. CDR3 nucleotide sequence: TGTGCCATCAGTGCAGCGAGCACAGATACGCAGTATTTT. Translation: CAISAASTDTQYF.

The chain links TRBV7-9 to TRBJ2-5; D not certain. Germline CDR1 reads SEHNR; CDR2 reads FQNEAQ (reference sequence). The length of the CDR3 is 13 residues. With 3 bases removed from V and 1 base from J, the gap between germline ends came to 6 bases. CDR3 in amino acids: CASSFHSQETQYF. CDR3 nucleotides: TGTGCCAGCAGCTTTCACAGCCAAGAGACCCAGTACTTC.

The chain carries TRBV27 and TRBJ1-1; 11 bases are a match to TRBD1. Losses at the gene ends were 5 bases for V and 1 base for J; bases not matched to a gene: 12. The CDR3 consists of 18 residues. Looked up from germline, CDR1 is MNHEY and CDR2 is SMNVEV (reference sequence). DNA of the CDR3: TGTGCCAGCAGTACGCAAATACGGGGGACAGGGGGGAACACTGAAGCTTTCTTT. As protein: CASSTQIRGTGGNTEAFF.

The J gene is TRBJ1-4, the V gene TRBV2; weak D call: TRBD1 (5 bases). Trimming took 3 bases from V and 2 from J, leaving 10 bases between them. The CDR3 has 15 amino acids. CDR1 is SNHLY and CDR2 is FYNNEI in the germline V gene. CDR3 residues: CASSDQGLTNEKLFF. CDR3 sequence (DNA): TGTGCCAGCAGTGATCAGGGTCTCACTAATGAAAAACTGTTTTTT.

CDR3 sequence: CASSSEVETQYF. CDR3 bases: TGTGCCAGCAGTTCGGAGGTGGAGACCCAGTACTTC. The chain carries TRBV2 and TRBJ2-5, with D perhaps matching TRBD2 (5 bases). Trimming left V 5 bases short and J 5 bases short, with 9 bases between. Germline V gene data show CDR1 as SNHLY and CDR2 as FYNNEI. CDR3 length: 12 residues.

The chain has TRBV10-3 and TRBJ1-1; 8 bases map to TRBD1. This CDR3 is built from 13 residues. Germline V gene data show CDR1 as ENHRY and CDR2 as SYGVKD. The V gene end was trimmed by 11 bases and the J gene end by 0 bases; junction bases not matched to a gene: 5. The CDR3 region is CAGRQGLNTEAFF. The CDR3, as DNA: TGTGCCGGAAGACAGGGGTTGAACACTGAAGCTTTCTTT.

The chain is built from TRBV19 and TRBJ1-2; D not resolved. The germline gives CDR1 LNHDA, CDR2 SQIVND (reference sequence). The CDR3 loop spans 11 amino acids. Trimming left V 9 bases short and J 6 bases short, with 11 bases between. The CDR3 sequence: CASYYLDGYTF. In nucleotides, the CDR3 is TGTGCCAGCTACTACCTGGATGGCTACACCTTC.

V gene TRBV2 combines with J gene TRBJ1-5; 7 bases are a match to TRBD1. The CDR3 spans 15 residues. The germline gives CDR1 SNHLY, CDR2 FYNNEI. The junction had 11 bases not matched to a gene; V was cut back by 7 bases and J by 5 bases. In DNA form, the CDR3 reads TGTGCCAGCACTAAGGACAGGTCCGATTATCAGCCCCAGCATTTT. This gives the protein CASTKDRSDYQPQHF.

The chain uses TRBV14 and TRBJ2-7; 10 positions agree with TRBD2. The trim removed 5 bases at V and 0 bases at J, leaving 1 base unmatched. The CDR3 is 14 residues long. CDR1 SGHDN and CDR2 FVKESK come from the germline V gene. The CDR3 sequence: CASSASGSSYEQYF. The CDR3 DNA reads TGTGCCAGCAGCGCTAGCGGGAGCTCCTACGAGCAGTACTTC.

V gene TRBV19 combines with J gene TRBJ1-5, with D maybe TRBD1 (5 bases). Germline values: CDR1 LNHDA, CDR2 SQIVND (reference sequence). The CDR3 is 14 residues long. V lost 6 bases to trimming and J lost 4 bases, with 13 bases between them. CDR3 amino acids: CASRLGERNQPQHF. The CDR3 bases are TGTGCCAGTAGGTTAGGGGAACGGAATCAGCCCCAGCATTTT. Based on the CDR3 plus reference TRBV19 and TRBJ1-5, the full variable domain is DGGITQSPKYLFRKEGQNVTLSCEQNLNHDAMYWYRQDPGQGLRLIYYSQIVNDFQKGDIAEGYSVSREKKESFPLTVTSAQKNPTAFYLCASRLGERNQPQHFGDGTRLSIL.

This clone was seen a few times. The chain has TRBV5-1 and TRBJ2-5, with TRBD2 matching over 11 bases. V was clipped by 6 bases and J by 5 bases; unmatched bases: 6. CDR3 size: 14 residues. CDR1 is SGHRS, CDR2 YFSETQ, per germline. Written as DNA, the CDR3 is TGCGCCAGCACCTCTAGCGGGGGGACGGAGACCCAGTACTTC. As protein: CASTSSGGTETQYF.

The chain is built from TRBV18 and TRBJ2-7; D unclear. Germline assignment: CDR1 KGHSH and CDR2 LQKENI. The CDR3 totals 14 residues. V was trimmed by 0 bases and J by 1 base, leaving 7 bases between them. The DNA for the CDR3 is TGTGCCAGCTCACCACCACAACCGTCCTACGAGCAGTACTTC. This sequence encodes CASSPPQPSYEQYF. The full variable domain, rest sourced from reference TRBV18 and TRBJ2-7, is NAGVMQNPRHLVRRRGQEARLRCSPMKGHSHVYWYRQLPEEGLKFMVYLQKENIIDESGMPKERFSAEFPKEGPSILRIQQVVRGDSAAYFCASSPPQPSYEQYFGPGTRLTVT.

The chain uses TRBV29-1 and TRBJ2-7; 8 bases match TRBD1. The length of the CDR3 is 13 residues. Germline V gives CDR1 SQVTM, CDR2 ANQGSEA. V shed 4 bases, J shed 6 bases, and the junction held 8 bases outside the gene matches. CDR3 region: CSVGQAGGREQYF. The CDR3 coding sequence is TGCAGCGTTGGCCAGGCAGGGGGCCGCGAGCAGTACTTC.

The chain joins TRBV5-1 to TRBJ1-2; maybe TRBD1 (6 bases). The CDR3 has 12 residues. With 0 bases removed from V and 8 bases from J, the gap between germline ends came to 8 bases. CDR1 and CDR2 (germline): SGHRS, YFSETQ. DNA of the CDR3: TGCGCCAGCAGCTTGGTACAGGGAGGCTACACCTTC. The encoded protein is CASSLVQGGYTF.

CDR3 nucleotide sequence: TGTGCCATTCGGGGCAGGAAAACAGATACGCAGTATTTT. Translated: CAIRGRKTDTQYF. The gene calls are TRBV10-3 and TRBJ2-3, with D perhaps TRBD1 or TRBD2 (5 bases each). The CDR3 runs to 13 residues. The germline V and J ends were trimmed by 9 bases and 3 bases, with 13 bases remaining between them. The germline gives CDR1 ENHRY, CDR2 SYGVKD.

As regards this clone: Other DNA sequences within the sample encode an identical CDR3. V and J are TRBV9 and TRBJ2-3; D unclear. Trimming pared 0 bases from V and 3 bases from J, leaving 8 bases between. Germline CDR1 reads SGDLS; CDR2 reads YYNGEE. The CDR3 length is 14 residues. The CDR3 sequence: CASSVVGITDTQYF. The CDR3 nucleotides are TGTGCCAGCAGCGTAGTAGGGATTACAGATACGCAGTATTTT.

The CDR3 bases are TGTGCCAGCACCCGGGGGACAAGTTATGAAGCTTTCTTT. Residues: CASTRGTSYEAFF. The gene calls are TRBV6-1 and TRBJ1-1; D may be TRBD1 (6 bases). The V gene lost 7 bases and the J gene lost 7 bases, with 16 bases spanning the gap. This CDR3 has 13 amino acids. Germline loops: CDR1 MNHNS, CDR2 SASEGT.

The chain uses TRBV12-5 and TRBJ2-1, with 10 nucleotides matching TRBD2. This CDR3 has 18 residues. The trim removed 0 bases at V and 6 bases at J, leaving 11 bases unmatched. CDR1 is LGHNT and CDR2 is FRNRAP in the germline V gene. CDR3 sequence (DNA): TGTGCTAGTGGTTTGGTACTTGGGAGCGGGGGGGCCGCCAATGAGCAGTTCTTC. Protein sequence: CASGLVLGSGGAANEQFF.

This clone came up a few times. As DNA, the CDR3 is TGTGCCAGCAGCTTAGGGGGGGGGAGCTATGGCTACACCTTC. Translation gives CASSLGGGSYGYTF. The chain carries TRBV7-8 and TRBJ1-2, with D perhaps TRBD1 (5 bases). Trimming left V 1 base short and J 4 bases short, with 10 bases between. The CDR3 sequence is 14 residues long. The germline CDR1 and CDR2 sequences are SGHVS and FQNEAQ.